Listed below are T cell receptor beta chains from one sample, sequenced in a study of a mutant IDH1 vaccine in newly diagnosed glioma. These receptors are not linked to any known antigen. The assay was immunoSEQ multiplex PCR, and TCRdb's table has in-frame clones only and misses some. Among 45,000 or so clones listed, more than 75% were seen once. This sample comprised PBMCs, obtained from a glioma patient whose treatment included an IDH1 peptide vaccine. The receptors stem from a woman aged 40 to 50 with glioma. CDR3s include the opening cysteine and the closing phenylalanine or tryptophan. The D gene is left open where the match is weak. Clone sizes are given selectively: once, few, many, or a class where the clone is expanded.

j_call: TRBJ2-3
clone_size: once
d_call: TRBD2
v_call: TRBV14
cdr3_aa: CASSHDRTSGAENTQYF
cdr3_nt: TGTGCCAGCAGCCACGATAGGACTAGCGGGGCTGAAAATACGCAGTATTTT

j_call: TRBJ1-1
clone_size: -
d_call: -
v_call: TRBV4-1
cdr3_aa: CASSQMTGVNTEAFF
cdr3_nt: TGCGCCAGCAGCCAAATGACAGGAGTGAACACTGAAGCTTTCTTT

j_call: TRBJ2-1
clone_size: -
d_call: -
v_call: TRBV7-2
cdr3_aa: CASSPRQGRDEQFF
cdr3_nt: TGTGCCAGCAGCCCCCGACAGGGGAGGGATGAGCAGTTCTTC

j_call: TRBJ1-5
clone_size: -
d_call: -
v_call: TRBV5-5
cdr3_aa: CASSSTNVNQPQHF
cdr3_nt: TGTGCCAGCAGCTCGACCAATGTCAATCAGCCCCAGCATTTT

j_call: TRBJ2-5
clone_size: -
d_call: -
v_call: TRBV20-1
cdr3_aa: CSATPRETQYF
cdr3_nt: TGCAGTGCGACCCCCAGGGAGACCCAGTACTTC

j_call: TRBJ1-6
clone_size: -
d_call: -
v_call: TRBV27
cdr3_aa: CASSLGMSGSYNSPLHF
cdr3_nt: TGTGCCAGCAGCCTAGGAATGTCGGGCAGTTATAATTCACCCCTCCACTTT

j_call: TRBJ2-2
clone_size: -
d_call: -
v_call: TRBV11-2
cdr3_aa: CASSLGGLGELFF
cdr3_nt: TGTGCCAGCAGCTTGGGCGGCCTCGGGGAGCTGTTTTTT

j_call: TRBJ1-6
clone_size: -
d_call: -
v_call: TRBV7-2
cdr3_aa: CASSFSNQLRPNNSPLHF
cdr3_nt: TGTGCCAGCAGCTTCTCAAACCAACTTCGGCCCAATAATTCACCCCTCCACTTT

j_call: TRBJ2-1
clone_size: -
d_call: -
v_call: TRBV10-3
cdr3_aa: CAIRDSGYNEQFF
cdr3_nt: TGTGCCATCCGGGATAGCGGTTACAATGAGCAGTTCTTC

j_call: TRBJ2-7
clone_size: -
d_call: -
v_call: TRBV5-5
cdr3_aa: CASSPTAGAYEQYF
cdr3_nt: TGTGCCAGCAGCCCCACGGCCGGAGCCTACGAGCAGTACTTC

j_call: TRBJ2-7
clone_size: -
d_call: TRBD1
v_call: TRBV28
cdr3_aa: CASSSTGTGGRGEQYF
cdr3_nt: TGTGCCAGCAGTTCAACTGGGACAGGGGGTCGTGGCGAGCAGTACTTC

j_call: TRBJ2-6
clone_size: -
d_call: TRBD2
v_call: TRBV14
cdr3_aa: CASSLVAGSDSGANVLTF
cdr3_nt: TGTGCCAGCAGCCTTGTAGCGGGATCGGACTCTGGGGCCAACGTCCTGACTTTC

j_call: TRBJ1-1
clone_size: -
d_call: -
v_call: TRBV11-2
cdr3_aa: CASSPFVTRLSRDTEAFF
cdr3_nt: TGTGCCAGCAGCCCCTTTGTGACTCGATTATCGAGGGACACTGAAGCTTTCTTT

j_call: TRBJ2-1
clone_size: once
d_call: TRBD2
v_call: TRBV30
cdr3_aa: CAWSPGTSGVNEQFF
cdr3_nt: TGTGCCTGGAGCCCCGGGACTAGCGGGGTAAATGAGCAGTTCTTC

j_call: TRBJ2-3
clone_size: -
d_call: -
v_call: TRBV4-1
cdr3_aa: CASSPRRSWPTDTQYF
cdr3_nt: TGCGCCAGCAGCCCCCGTAGAAGCTGGCCCACAGATACGCAGTATTTT

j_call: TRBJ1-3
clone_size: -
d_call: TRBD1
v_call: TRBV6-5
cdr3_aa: CASSPDRANTIYF
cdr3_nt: TGTGCCAGCAGTCCGGACAGGGCAAACACCATATATTTT

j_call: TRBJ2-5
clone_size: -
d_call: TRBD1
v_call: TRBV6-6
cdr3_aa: CASSWGQGRETQYF
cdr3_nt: TGTGCCAGCAGCTGGGGACAGGGGAGGGAGACCCAGTACTTC

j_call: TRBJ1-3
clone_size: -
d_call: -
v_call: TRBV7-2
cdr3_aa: CASSQTGNTIYF
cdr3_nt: TGTGCCAGCAGCCAGACAGGAAACACCATATATTTT

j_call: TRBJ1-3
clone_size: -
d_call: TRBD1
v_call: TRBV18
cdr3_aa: CASSPTRPARTGQGVTGNTIYF
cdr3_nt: TGTGCCAGCTCACCTACTCGCCCCGCGAGAACGGGACAGGGAGTGACTGGAAACACCATATATTTT

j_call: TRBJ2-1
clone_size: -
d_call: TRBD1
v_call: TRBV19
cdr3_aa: CASSTDRSPDNEQFF
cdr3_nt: TGTGCCAGTAGTACGGACAGGTCACCCGACAATGAGCAGTTCTTC

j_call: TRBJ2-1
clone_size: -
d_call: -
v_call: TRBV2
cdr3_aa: CASRPKVYNEQFF
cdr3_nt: TGTGCCAGCAGGCCGAAGGTCTACAATGAGCAGTTCTTC

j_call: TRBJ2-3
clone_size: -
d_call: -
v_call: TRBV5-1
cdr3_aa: CASRVGTDTQYF
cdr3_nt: TGCGCCAGCAGGGTCGGCACAGATACGCAGTATTTT